A selection of T cell receptor beta chains follows, all from one sample in a study of shared clonotypes between healthy human individuals. The method was immunoSEQ multiplex PCR; TCRdb's version includes in-frame clones alone and lacks a portion of them. The table records a few million clones, roughly nine tenths of them present only once. The sequenced material came from naive CD4+ T cells sorted from blood. The receptors originated from a man aged 18-30 years in good health. CDR3s include the opening cysteine and the closing phenylalanine or tryptophan. Each record gives: clone size, J gene, D gene, V gene, CDR3 protein, CDR3 DNA. The D gene is left open where the match is weak. Clone size is not always given. Where it is, it says once, few, many or a class for expanded clones.

clone size: once; J gene: TRBJ2-3; D gene: .; V gene: TRBV6-5; CDR3 protein: CASKGRADTQYF; CDR3 DNA: TGTGCCAGCAAAGGGCGGGCAGATACGCAGTATTTT
clone size: .; J gene: TRBJ2-5; D gene: .; V gene: TRBV30; CDR3 protein: CAWSDPGPVETQYF; CDR3 DNA: TGTGCCTGGAGTGACCCGGGACCGGTCGAGACCCAGTACTTC
clone size: once; J gene: TRBJ2-3; D gene: .; V gene: TRBV29-1; CDR3 protein: CSVAGGPADTQYF; CDR3 DNA: TGCAGCGTGGCCGGGGGGCCGGCAGATACGCAGTATTTT
clone size: .; J gene: TRBJ1-5; D gene: .; V gene: TRBV19; CDR3 protein: CASSPLKAGQPQHF; CDR3 DNA: TGTGCCAGTAGTCCCCTTAAGGCAGGTCAGCCCCAGCATTTT
clone size: .; J gene: TRBJ2-6; D gene: TRBD1; V gene: TRBV5-1; CDR3 protein: CASSRPRDRGPVGANVLTF; CDR3 DNA: TGCGCCAGCAGCCGCCCCCGCGACAGGGGGCCTGTTGGGGCCAACGTCCTGACTTTC
clone size: few; J gene: TRBJ2-1; D gene: TRBD2; V gene: TRBV5-1; CDR3 protein: CASSAAAGVPYNEQFF; CDR3 DNA: TGCGCCAGCAGCGCGGCTGCGGGGGTTCCCTACAATGAGCAGTTCTTC
clone size: .; J gene: TRBJ2-3; D gene: .; V gene: TRBV13; CDR3 protein: CASSPRTDTQYF; CDR3 DNA: TGTGCCAGCAGCCCGCGCACAGATACGCAGTATTTT
clone size: .; J gene: TRBJ2-1; D gene: .; V gene: TRBV29-1; CDR3 protein: CSVEEMSLGGNEQFF; CDR3 DNA: TGCAGCGTTGAAGAAATGTCCCTTGGGGGCAATGAGCAGTTCTTC
clone size: .; J gene: TRBJ2-5; D gene: TRBD1; V gene: TRBV5-4; CDR3 protein: CASRTTGEETQYF; CDR3 DNA: TGTGCCAGCAGGACGACAGGGGAAGAGACCCAGTACTTC
clone size: .; J gene: TRBJ1-1; D gene: .; V gene: TRBV11-2; CDR3 protein: CASKRLLSDTEAFF; CDR3 DNA: TGTGCCAGCAAGCGTTTACTAAGTGACACTGAAGCTTTCTTT